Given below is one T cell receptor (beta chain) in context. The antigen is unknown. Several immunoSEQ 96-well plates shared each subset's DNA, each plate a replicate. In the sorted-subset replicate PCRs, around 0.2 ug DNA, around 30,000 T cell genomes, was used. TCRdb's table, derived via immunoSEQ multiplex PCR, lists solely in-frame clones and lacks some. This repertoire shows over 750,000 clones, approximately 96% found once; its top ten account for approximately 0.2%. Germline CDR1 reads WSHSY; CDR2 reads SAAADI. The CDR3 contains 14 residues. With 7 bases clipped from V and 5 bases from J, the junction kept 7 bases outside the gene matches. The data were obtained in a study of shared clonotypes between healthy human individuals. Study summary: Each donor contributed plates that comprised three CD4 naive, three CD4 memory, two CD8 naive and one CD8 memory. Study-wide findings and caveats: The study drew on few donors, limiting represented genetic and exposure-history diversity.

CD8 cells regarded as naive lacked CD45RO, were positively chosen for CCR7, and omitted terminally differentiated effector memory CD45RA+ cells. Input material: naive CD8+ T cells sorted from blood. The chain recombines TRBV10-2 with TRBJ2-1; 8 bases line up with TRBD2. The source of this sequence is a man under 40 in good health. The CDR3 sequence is CASIGLATNNEQFF. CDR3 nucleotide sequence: TGCGCCAGCATCGGACTAGCCACGAACAATGAGCAGTTCTTC.